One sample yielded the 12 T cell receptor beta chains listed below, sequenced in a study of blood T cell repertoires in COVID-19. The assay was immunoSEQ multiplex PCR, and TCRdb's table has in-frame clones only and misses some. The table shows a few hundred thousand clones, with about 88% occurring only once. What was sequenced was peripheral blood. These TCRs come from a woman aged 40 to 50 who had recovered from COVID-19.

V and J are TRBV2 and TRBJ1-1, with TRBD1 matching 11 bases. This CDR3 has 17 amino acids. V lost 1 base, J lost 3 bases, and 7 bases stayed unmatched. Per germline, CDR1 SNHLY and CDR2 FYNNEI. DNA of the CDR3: TGTGCCAGCAGTGAAGGGACAGGGGGCCGTTGGGACACTGAAGCTTTCTTT. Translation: CASSEGTGGRWDTEAFF.

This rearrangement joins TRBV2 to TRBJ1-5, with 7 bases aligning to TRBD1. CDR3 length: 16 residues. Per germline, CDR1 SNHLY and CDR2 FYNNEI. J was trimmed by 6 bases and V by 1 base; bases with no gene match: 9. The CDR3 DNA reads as TGTGCCAGCAGTGAAGGGGGAGACAGGGTGAGTCAGCCCCAGCATTTT. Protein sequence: CASSEGGDRVSQPQHF.

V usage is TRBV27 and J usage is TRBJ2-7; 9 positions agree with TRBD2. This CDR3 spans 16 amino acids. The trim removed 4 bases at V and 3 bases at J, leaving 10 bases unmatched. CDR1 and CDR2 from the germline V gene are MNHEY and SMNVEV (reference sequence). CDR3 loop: CASSSTSGGGRYEQYF. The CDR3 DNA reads TGTGCCAGCAGTTCGACTAGCGGCGGTGGGCGCTACGAGCAGTACTTC.

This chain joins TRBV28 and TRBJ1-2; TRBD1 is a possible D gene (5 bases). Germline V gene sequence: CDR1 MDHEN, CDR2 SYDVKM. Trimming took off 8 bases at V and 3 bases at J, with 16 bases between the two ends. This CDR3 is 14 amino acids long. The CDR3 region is CASGAPISYYGYTF. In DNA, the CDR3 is TGTGCCAGCGGGGCCCCGATTTCGTACTATGGCTACACCTTC.

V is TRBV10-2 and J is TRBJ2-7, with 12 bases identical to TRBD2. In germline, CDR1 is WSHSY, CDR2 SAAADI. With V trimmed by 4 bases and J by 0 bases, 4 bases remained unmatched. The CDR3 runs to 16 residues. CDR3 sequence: CASSGGLAGTSYEQYV. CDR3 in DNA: TGCGCCAGCAGTGGAGGACTAGCGGGAACCTCCTACGAGCAGTACGTC.

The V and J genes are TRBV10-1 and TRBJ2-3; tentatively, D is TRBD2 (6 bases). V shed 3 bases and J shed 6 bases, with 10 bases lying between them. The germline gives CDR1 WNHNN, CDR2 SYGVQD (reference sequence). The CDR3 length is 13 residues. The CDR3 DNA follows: TGCGCCAGCAGTGAAAGTGGGACTGATACGCAGTATTTT. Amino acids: CASSESGTDTQYF.

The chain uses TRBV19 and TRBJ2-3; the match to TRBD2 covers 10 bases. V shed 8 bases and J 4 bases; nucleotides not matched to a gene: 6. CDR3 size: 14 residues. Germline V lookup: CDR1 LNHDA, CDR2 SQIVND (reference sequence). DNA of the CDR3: TGTGCCAGTTCGGAAGCGGGGGGGGCAGATACGCAGTATTTT. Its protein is CASSEAGGADTQYF.

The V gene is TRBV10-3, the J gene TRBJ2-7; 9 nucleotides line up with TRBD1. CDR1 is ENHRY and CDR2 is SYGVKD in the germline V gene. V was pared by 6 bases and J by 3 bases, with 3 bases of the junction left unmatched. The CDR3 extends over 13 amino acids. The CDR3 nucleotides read TGTGCCATCAGGGGACAGGGCGTCTACGAGCAGTACGTC. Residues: CAIRGQGVYEQYV.

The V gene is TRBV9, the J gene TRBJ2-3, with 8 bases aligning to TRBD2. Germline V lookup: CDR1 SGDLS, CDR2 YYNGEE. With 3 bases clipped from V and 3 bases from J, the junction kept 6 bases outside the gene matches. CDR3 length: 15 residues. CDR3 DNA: TGTGCCAGCAGCGGACGGTTAGCGGGAACAGATACGCAGTATTTT. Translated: CASSGRLAGTDTQYF. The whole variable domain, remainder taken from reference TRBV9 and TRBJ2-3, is DSGVTQTPKHLITATGQRVTLRCSPRSGDLSVYWYQQSLDQGLQFLIQYYNGEERAKGNILERFSAQQFPDLHSELNLSSLELGDSALYFCASSGRLAGTDTQYFGPGTRLTVL.

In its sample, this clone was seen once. The CDR3 nucleotides read TGTGCCACCAGTGAGAGGGACACCCCGGGGGGCTACACCTTC. It specifies CATSERDTPGGYTF. The chain uses TRBV24-1 and TRBJ1-2; TRBD1 is a possible D gene (6 bases). V was cut by 4 bases and J by 8 bases, with 16 bases left in between. The CDR3 covers 14 residues. The V gene's germline CDR1 is KGHDR and CDR2 SFDVKD.

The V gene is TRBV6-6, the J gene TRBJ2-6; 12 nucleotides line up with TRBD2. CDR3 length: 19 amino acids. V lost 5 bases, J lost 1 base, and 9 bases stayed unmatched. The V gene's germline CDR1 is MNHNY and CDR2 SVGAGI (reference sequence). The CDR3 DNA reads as TGTGCCAGCAGTCCCTGGGGAACTAGCGGGGGGTCTGGGGCCAACGTCCTGACTTTC. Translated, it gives CASSPWGTSGGSGANVLTF.

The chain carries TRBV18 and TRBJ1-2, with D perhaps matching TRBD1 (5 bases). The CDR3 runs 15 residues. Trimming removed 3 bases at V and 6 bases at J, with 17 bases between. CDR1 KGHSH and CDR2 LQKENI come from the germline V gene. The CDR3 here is CASSPYPARVDGYTF. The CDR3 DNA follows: TGTGCCAGCTCACCCTATCCGGCCAGGGTTGATGGCTACACCTTC.